A selection of T cell receptor beta chains follows, all from one sample in a study of human T cells and chemical hapten exposure. From the RACE reads, TCRdb called clonotypes with MiXCR, one entry per CDR3 protein. Of about 80,000 distinct CDR3 sequences listed, 9.5% to 13% are singletons. Sequencing was performed on whole blood, taken in connection with sensitization to the hapten diphenylcyclopropenone (DPC). The receptors stem from a man younger than 30 with alopecia areata. Some clones in this sample may be carry-over from other donors' samples. The CDR3 runs from the conserved cysteine through the conserved F or W. D genes are given only for firm matches. A clone size is listed for some rows: how often the clone was seen (once, few, many), or a class if it is expanded.

j_call | clone_size | d_call | v_call | cdr3_length | cdr3_aa | cdr3_nt
TRBJ1-4 | few | . | TRBV11-2 | 14 | CASSLNLLNEKLFF | TGTGCCAGCAGCTTAAATCTTCTTAATGAAAAACTGTTTTTT
TRBJ2-1 | many | . | TRBV12-3/TRBV12-4 | 14 | CASSFLTENNEQFF | TGTGCCAGCAGTTTCTTGACAGAAAACAATGAGCAGTTCTTC
TRBJ1-2 | many | . | TRBV5-6 | 14 | CASSPVGGAGSYTF | TGTGCCAGCAGCCCCGTCGGGGGGGCGGGTAGCTACACCTTC
TRBJ1-5 | many | . | TRBV20-1 | 14 | CSATSDGGFQPQHF | TGCAGTGCTACCTCGGACGGAGGGTTTCAGCCCCAGCATTTT
TRBJ2-2 | many | TRBD1 | TRBV7-2 | 15 | CASSLSGGNTGELFF | TGTGCCAGCAGCTTATCAGGGGGCAACACCGGGGAGCTGTTTTTT
TRBJ1-4 | . | . | TRBV5-1 | 14 | CASSYRTVNEKLFF | TGCGCCAGCAGCTATCGGACAGTAAATGAAAAACTGTTTTTT
TRBJ2-1 | many | TRBD2 | TRBV11-2 | 13 | CASSFRREGEQFF | TGTGCCAGCAGCTTTAGGAGGGAGGGCGAGCAGTTCTTC
TRBJ1-1 | . | . | TRBV12-3/TRBV12-4 | 12 | CASSFRSSGTFF | TGTGCCAGCAGTTTTCGGTCCTCCGGAACTTTCTTT
TRBJ2-2 | many | TRBD1 | TRBV24-1 | 14 | CATSRTGDTGELFF | TGTGCCACCAGCAGGACAGGGGACACCGGGGAGCTGTTTTTT
TRBJ2-5 | . | . | TRBV7-2 | 13 | CASSLTGGATQYF | TGTGCCAGCAGCTTGACAGGCGGGGCGACCCAGTACTTC
TRBJ1-6 | . | TRBD1 | TRBV10-2 | 20 | CASRGDKGQPPNRSSNSLHF | TGCGCCAGCAGAGGAGATAAGGGACAGCCCCCGAACAGGTCGTCGAACTCCCTCCACTTT
TRBJ2-7 | many | . | TRBV2 | 13 | CASSDLVAYEQYF | TGTGCCAGCAGTGATTTGGTAGCCTACGAGCAGTACTTC
TRBJ2-1 | many | TRBD1 | TRBV5-1 | 15 | CASRSGTGSYNEQFF | TGCGCCAGCAGATCCGGGACAGGCTCCTACAATGAGCAGTTCTTC
TRBJ1-1 | . | . | TRBV7-8 | 13 | CASRDPSNTEALF | TGTGCCAGCAGAGACCCATCAAACACTGAAGCTCTCTTT
TRBJ1-5 | many | . | TRBV3-1 | 15 | CASSQTGDHNQPQHF | TGTGCCAGCAGCCAAACGGGAGATCACAATCAGCCCCAGCATTTT
TRBJ2-3 | many | TRBD1 | TRBV7-9 | 15 | CASSLRRGPTDTQYF | TGTGCCAGCAGCTTGCGAAGGGGGCCGACAGATACGCAGTATTTT
TRBJ1-2 | many | . | TRBV4-3 | 13 | CASSYPGTYGYTF | TGCGCCAGCAGCTATCCCGGGACCTATGGCTACACCTTC
TRBJ2-1 | . | TRBD1 | TRBV16 | 15 | CASNKGTGLYNEQFF | TGTGCCAGCAACAAGGGGACAGGGTTATACAATGAGCAGTTCTTC
TRBJ2-7 | many | TRBD1 | TRBV28 | 15 | CASSLSRGQVNEQYF | TGTGCCAGCAGTTTAAGTCGGGGACAGGTGAACGAGCAGTACTTC
TRBJ2-7 | . | TRBD1 | TRBV7-9 | 14 | CASSWDRGHGEQYF | TGTGCCAGCAGCTGGGACAGGGGGCACGGCGAGCAGTACTTC
TRBJ2-3 | few | . | TRBV11-2 | 15 | CASSLPGARTDTQYF | TGTGCCAGCAGCTTACCCGGGGCCCGCACAGATACGCAGTATTTT
TRBJ2-7 | many | TRBD1 | TRBV5-1 | 14 | CASSLWQGAHEQYF | TGCGCCAGCAGCTTATGGCAGGGGGCCCACGAGCAGTACTTC
TRBJ2-3 | few | TRBD1 | TRBV6-1 | 14 | CASSRTGRTDTQYF | TGTGCCAGCAGTCGGACAGGGAGGACAGATACGCAGTATTTT
TRBJ1-5 | . | . | TRBV20-1 | 14 | CSARFRGPNQPQHF | TGCAGTGCTAGATTCAGGGGACCAAATCAGCCCCAGCATTTT
TRBJ2-2 | many | . | TRBV6-2/TRBV6-3 | 15 | CASSYDGSFTGELFF | TGTGCCAGCAGTTACGACGGCAGCTTCACCGGGGAGCTGTTTTTT
TRBJ2-2 | many | TRBD1 | TRBV6-2/TRBV6-3 | 17 | CASSYPKQGANTGELFF | TGTGCCAGCAGTTACCCTAAACAGGGGGCGAACACCGGGGAGCTGTTTTTT
TRBJ2-7 | many | TRBD1 | TRBV5-1 | 15 | CASSFPTGGYHEQYF | TGCGCCAGCAGCTTTCCGACAGGGGGTTACCACGAGCAGTACTTC
TRBJ2-3 | few | TRBD2 | TRBV27 | 16 | CASSPWTSGGADTQYF | TGTGCCAGCAGTCCCTGGACTAGCGGGGGGGCAGATACGCAGTATTTT